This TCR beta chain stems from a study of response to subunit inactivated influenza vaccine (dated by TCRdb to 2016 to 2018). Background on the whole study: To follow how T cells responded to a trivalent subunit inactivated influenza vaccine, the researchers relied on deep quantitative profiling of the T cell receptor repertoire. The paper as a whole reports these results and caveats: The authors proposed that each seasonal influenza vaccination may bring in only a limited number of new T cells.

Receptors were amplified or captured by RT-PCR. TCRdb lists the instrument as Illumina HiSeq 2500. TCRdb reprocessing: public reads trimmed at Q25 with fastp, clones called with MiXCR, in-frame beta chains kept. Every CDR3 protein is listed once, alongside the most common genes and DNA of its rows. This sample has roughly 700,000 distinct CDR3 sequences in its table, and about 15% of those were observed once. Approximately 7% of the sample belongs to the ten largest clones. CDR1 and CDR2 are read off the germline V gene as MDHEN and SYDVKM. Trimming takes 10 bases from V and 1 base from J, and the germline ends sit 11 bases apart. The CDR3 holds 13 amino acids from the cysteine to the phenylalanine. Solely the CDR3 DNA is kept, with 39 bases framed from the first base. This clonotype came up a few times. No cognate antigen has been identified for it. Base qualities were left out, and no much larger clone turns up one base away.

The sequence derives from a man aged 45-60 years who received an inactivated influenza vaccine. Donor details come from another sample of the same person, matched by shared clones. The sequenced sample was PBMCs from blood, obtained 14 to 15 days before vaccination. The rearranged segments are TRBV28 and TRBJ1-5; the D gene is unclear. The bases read TGTGCCACCGCAGACGTCAGCAATCAGCCCCAGCATTTT. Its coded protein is CATADVSNQPQHF.